These T cell receptor beta chains were read from a single sample in a study of blood T cell repertoires in COVID-19. Sequencing was performed with immunoSEQ multiplex PCR; in TCRdb, only in-frame clones are kept and a portion is missing. Of approximately 310,000 clones listed, around nine tenths were seen once; the top ten hold 4% to 6%. Source material: PBMCs or T cells enriched from blood (not recorded which). The receptor source for this set is a man aged 55-75 years who had recovered from COVID-19. The CDR3 runs from the conserved cysteine through the conserved F or W. The order of the fields is V gene, clone size, J gene, CDR3 length, D gene, CDR3 protein, CDR3 DNA. D genes are given only for firm matches. Some rows mark clone size as missing; the rest say once, few, many or name a class of expanded clone.

V: TRBV5-1; size: .; J: TRBJ1-2; length: 14; D: .; CDR3: CASSEQGTRLSYTF; DNA: TGCGCCAGCAGCGAACAGGGTACACGGCTAAGCTACACCTTC
V: TRBV24-1; size: .; J: TRBJ2-1; length: 15; D: TRBD2; CDR3: CATSEGLAGGYEQFF; DNA: TGTGCCACCAGTGAGGGACTAGCGGGAGGGTATGAGCAGTTCTTC
V: TRBV5-1; size: once; J: TRBJ2-7; length: 17; D: .; CDR3: CASSLGTGANLGYEQYF; DNA: TGCGCCAGCAGCTTAGGAACAGGTGCAAATTTAGGCTACGAGCAGTACTTC
V: TRBV2; size: .; J: TRBJ2-2; length: 16; D: TRBD1; CDR3: CASSSRDRAFTGELFF; DNA: TGTGCCAGCAGTTCCCGGGACAGGGCCTTCACCGGGGAGCTGTTTTTT
V: TRBV28; size: .; J: TRBJ1-4; length: 15; D: .; CDR3: CASSTPGATNEKLFF; DNA: TGTGCCAGCAGTACACCGGGGGCAACTAATGAAAAACTGTTTTTT
V: TRBV7-3; size: .; J: TRBJ1-6; length: 15; D: TRBD1; CDR3: CASSIGQAYNSPLHF; DNA: TGTGCCAGCAGCATCGGACAGGCCTATAATTCACCCCTCCACTTT
V: TRBV6-5; size: .; J: TRBJ2-1; length: 15; D: TRBD2; CDR3: CASSYGSGNNNEQFF; DNA: TGTGCCAGCAGTTACGGTAGCGGGAATAACAATGAGCAGTTCTTC
V: TRBV7-2; size: .; J: TRBJ1-5; length: 16; D: .; CDR3: CASSLEVAGIRQPQHF; DNA: TGTGCCAGCAGCTTAGAAGTAGCGGGGATCCGCCAGCCCCAGCATTTT
V: TRBV6-4; size: .; J: TRBJ1-1; length: 14; D: .; CDR3: CASRRQASNTEAFF; DNA: TGTGCCAGCAGAAGACAGGCGTCGAACACTGAAGCTTTCTTT
V: TRBV4-1; size: once; J: TRBJ1-4; length: 15; D: TRBD1; CDR3: CASGQPGQGFGKLFF; DNA: TGCGCCAGCGGCCAGCCGGGACAGGGTTTTGGAAAACTGTTTTTT
V: TRBV6-2/TRBV6-3; size: .; J: TRBJ2-2; length: 15; D: .; CDR3: CASSIMEGSTGELFF; DNA: TGTGCCAGCAGCATTATGGAGGGTTCCACCGGGGAGCTGTTTTTT
V: TRBV7-6; size: few; J: TRBJ2-2; length: 17; D: TRBD2; CDR3: CASSRGTSGIYTGELFF; DNA: TGTGCCAGCAGCCGAGGGACTAGCGGGATCTACACCGGGGAGCTGTTTTTT
V: TRBV15; size: .; J: TRBJ1-1; length: 14; D: .; CDR3: CATSRDGGSSEAFF; DNA: TGTGCCACCAGCAGAGATGGAGGAAGTTCGGAGGCTTTCTTT
V: TRBV2; size: .; J: TRBJ2-5; length: 15; D: TRBD2; CDR3: CASSGSSGRVETQYF; DNA: TGTGCCAGCAGTGGAAGTAGCGGGAGGGTAGAGACCCAGTACTTC
V: TRBV28; size: .; J: TRBJ2-1; length: 14; D: .; CDR3: CASSSLIILDLKFF; DNA: TGTGCCAGCAGTTCCCTAATTATACTAGATCTTAAGTTCTTC
V: TRBV5-6; size: .; J: TRBJ1-3; length: 14; D: .; CDR3: CASSLSSSGNTIYF; DNA: TGTGCCAGCAGCTTGTCGTCCTCTGGAAACACCATATATTTT
V: TRBV5-4; size: .; J: TRBJ2-6; length: 18; D: TRBD1; CDR3: CASSPPGQVNSGANVLTF; DNA: TGTGCCAGCAGCCCCCCCGGACAGGTTAACTCTGGGGCCAACGTCCTGACTTTC
V: TRBV5-1; size: .; J: TRBJ2-2; length: 14; D: .; CDR3: CASSPVRNTGELFF; DNA: TGCGCCAGCAGCCCGGTTCGAAACACCGGGGAGCTGTTTTTT
V: TRBV5-1; size: .; J: TRBJ2-7; length: 15; D: .; CDR3: CASSSSVSLSYEQYF; DNA: TGCGCCAGCAGCAGTAGCGTTTCCCTGTCGTACGAGCAGTACTTC
V: TRBV19; size: .; J: TRBJ2-7; length: 13; D: TRBD1; CDR3: CASSIADRDEQYF; DNA: TGTGCCAGTAGTATAGCGGACAGGGACGAGCAGTACTTC
V: TRBV5-6; size: .; J: TRBJ2-1; length: 18; D: TRBD1; CDR3: CASSLRPGTGYSYNEQFF; DNA: TGTGCCAGCAGCCTACGTCCCGGGACAGGGTATTCCTACAATGAGCAGTTCTTC
V: TRBV5-1; size: .; J: TRBJ2-1; length: 17; D: TRBD1; CDR3: CASSPVIPGQGADEQFF; DNA: TGCGCCAGCAGCCCCGTAATACCCGGACAGGGGGCTGATGAGCAGTTCTTC
V: TRBV28; size: .; J: TRBJ1-5; length: 15; D: .; CDR3: CASSSYRDPLGPQHF; DNA: TGTGCCAGCAGTTCGTACAGGGACCCCTTAGGGCCCCAGCATTTT
V: TRBV29-1; size: .; J: TRBJ2-7; length: 13; D: TRBD1; CDR3: CSVERDRGYEQYF; DNA: TGCAGCGTTGAGAGGGACAGGGGCTACGAGCAGTACTTC
V: TRBV12-3/TRBV12-4; size: .; J: TRBJ2-5; length: 12; D: .; CDR3: CASSFAGETQYF; DNA: TGTGCCAGCAGTTTCGCGGGAGAGACCCAGTACTTC
V: TRBV6-5; size: few; J: TRBJ1-6; length: 12; D: .; CDR3: CASSRGNSPLHF; DNA: TGTGCCAGCAGTCGAGGAAATTCACCCCTCCACTTT
V: TRBV9; size: .; J: TRBJ2-1; length: 20; D: TRBD1; CDR3: CASSVEGTGGAGRVYNEQFF; DNA: TGTGCCAGCAGCGTAGAGGGTACAGGGGGCGCGGGTCGGGTTTACAATGAGCAGTTCTTC
V: TRBV7-2; size: .; J: TRBJ1-1; length: 14; D: .; CDR3: CASGVGGSSFGAFF; DNA: TGTGCCAGCGGGGTGGGAGGGTCCTCCTTCGGAGCTTTCTTT